The text below deals with one TCR beta chain. CD8 cells regarded as naive lacked CD45RO, were positively chosen for CCR7, and omitted terminally differentiated effector memory CD45RA+ cells. This sample is drawn from a study of shared clonotypes between healthy human individuals. TCRdb's copy holds only in-frame clones and misses some; the assay was immunoSEQ multiplex PCR. Found here are roughly 2,000,000 clones, about 94% of them singletons; the top ten hold 1.5% to 2%. Sequencing was performed on naive CD8+ T cells from PBMCs. The receptor comes from a man aged 18-30 years in good health. Some clones in this sample may be carry-over from other donors' samples.

The CDR3 nucleotides are TGCGCCAGCAGCCCGACCGACAGGGGCAATCAGCCCCAGCATTTT. Encoded protein: CASSPTDRGNQPQHF. V is TRBV4-1 and J is TRBJ1-5, with TRBD1 identical over 7 bases. Germline CDR1 and CDR2: MGHRA and YSYEKL. The CDR3 has 15 residues. Trimming at V came to 4 bases and at J to 2 bases, leaving 5 bases not matched to a gene.